This T cell receptor (beta chain) was observed in a study of cytomegalovirus exposure and HLA in healthy donors (dated by TCRdb to 2017 to 2019). The study in broad terms: An earlier analysis of about 530 of the donors reported roughly 300 Gb of sequence data and approximately 120 million unique TCR beta sequences obtained from about 179 million T cells. Roughly 300 gigabases of sequencing data and approximately 85 million unique TCR sequences were included in an early release covering about 620 HLA-typed donors. Among the approximately 430 genotyped donors, about 85% belonged to the genetic ancestry cluster associated with self-reported Caucasian donors. The study aimed to test whether cataloging public T cell receptors could reveal signatures of past pathogen exposure. Using immunosequencing, the study profiled T cell repertoires from 666 subjects and related those repertoires to cytomegalovirus serostatus. Besides the first cohort of 550 to 750 subjects, a separate validation cohort made up of some 110 different subjects was used. The study combined high-throughput TCR immunosequencing, statistical association of individual TCRs with disease status, and machine learning to predict cytomegalovirus infection status. In a later analysis, previously published TCR beta repertoires from some 640 donors were re-analyzed and high-resolution HLA genotyping was added so that TCR occurrence patterns could be studied. In the later analysis, no new phenotypic data were used to find candidate immune exposures; instead, reliance was placed on TCR beta sequences and their occurrence across donors. An earlier analysis of 450 to 750 of the donors used high-throughput TCR beta sequencing to judge whether each TCR beta V gene segment behaved as functional or pseudogenic. Donor age, sex, ethnicity and CMV serostatus were collected together with the repertoire data. In a later genetic analysis, genome-wide SNP genotypes for 398 of the 666 donors were used, and that subset was treated as a discovery cohort. Every discovery cohort repertoire had been produced on one sequencing platform. Class I and class II HLA loci were covered by the typing at four-digit resolution. The number of donors typed differed by locus, with about 629-630 for A, B, C, DRB1 and DQB1, more than 500 for DQA1, 606 for DPA1, and around 430 for DPB1. Roughly five DR-DQ haplotypes were handled as single units for association and clustering because linkage in the cohort was strong. Across approximately 400 genotyped donors of the cohort, an average of roughly 200,000 unique TCR beta nucleotide sequences per donor were sequenced, and 15% to 20% of those sequences were non-productive.

The method behind the library was the immunoSEQ multiplex PCR assay. A mixture of 60 forward primers for TCR Vbeta segments and 13 reverse primers for TCR Jbeta segments was used in the multiplex PCR. Amplification of the CDR3 region of rearranged TCR beta genes was performed with a multiplex PCR assay on genomic DNA. The Illumina HiSeq System was used to sequence the amplified TCR beta libraries as 87-base-pair reads. In the original analysis: In a later analysis, tens of millions of unique TCR beta chains were counted across the roughly 700 repertoires, and roughly 10 million of these chains were shared by at least two donors. To remove PCR and sequencing errors, raw reads were error-corrected and collapsed into unique sequences using a nearest-neighbor algorithm that merged closely related sequences. Alignment of CDR3 sequences to IMGT reference sequences was used to assign V, D and J gene segments. For a sequence to be retained, a match of at least six nucleotides was required to both a V gene segment and a J gene segment. A rearrangement was called productive if the CDR3 had no stop codons and remained in frame with V and J, and every other rearrangement was called non-productive. Following IMGT convention, CDR3 was defined as the stretch from the second conserved V-encoded cysteine up to the conserved J-encoded phenylalanine. The earlier analysis of about 620 of the donors excluded sequences that lacked an unambiguous match to a single V gene segment. An earlier analysis of 587 of the donors classified V segments as functional when productive rearrangements were above 56.7% and as segregating when the standard deviation between donors was above 5%. A statistical classification framework was built for diagnosing cytomegalovirus status from the catalog of TCR beta chain sequences. V and J gene assignment, in a later analysis, came from comparing TCR nucleotide sequences with IMGT/GENE-DB human TR gene sequences. The TCRdist pipeline was used in a later analysis to assign CDR3 sequences and most-parsimonious VDJ recombination scenarios. In a later analysis, each TCR beta chain was defined by its CDR3 amino acid sequence together with its V-gene family, and reads without a unique V-gene family were excluded. In a later analysis, 500 to 650 highly shared, low-generation-probability nucleotide sequences were removed to address suspected cross-contamination and a sequencing artifact. For each public chain, a later analysis derived a clonal expansion index from normalized ranks of inferred template counts within each repertoire. Generation probabilities in a later analysis came from a VDJ recombination model fitted to out-of-frame rearrangements, and those results were checked against IGoR. In a later analysis, TCR-TCR, TCR-HLA and TCR-CMV co-occurrence was scored with hypergeometric tests, and a repertoire-size bias correction was applied to TCR pairs. False discovery rates were estimated in a later analysis by permuting HLA or CMV assignments 20 times. In a later analysis, co-occurring TCRs were grouped using DBSCAN, and TCRdist sequence similarity was added for clustering within HLA-allele-positive subsets. For co-occurrence clustering, repertoires with fewer than 30,000 or more than 120,000 public chains were excluded, along with four to six repertoires with anomalous nucleotide sharing. TCRdb took over this immuneACCESS table, retaining in-frame rearrangements with V and J assigned. Such tables are incomplete; in checked studies, under half of the missing clones stem from an unresolved V gene, and the remainder is unexplained. The V and J calls and clone size come from that table; D and trimming were worked out from the DNA. The sample's table covers about 200,000 clones. 5.5% to 7.5% of the sample comes from the top ten.

What the work shows at the level of the full study, not this receptor alone: Compared with equally common non-associated chains, HLA-associated TCR beta chains in a later analysis were more clonally expanded and had lower generation probabilities. At a false discovery rate of 0.05, a later analysis linked approximately 18,000 TCR beta sequences to specific HLA alleles. Compared with the 666-donor mean, donors in an Asian-associated ancestry cluster had fewer N-insertions in productive TCRs, according to a later genetic analysis. When HLA alleles, especially DR and DQ, strongly co-occurred, TCR associations were difficult to assign to individual alleles. Across donors, most TCR sequences were observed very rarely, whereas some public TCRs were present in many individuals. Immune exposure information for the cohort was limited to CMV serostatus. A later genetic analysis associated a missense DCLRE1C variant with V-gene and J-gene trimming of TCR beta chains, and an independent cohort replicated the association. Some 16 rarely observed V segments, including chromosome 9 orphons, were excluded from the earlier analysis of almost 600 of the donors because counts were too low. Some IMGT-functional V segments, including TRBV6-2 and TRBV6-3, could not be told apart with the 87-base-pair reads, so those segments were excluded. Broadly in line with IMGT annotations, most TCR beta V segments showed up in productive rearrangements about 87% or about 30% of the time in an earlier analysis of approximately 640 of the donors. It was suggested by the authors that the approach could potentially be generalized to other disease states and immunological phenotypes. Most CMV-associated TCR beta chains appeared to be HLA-restricted in a later analysis, and the HLA associations seemed to be driven largely by CMV exposure. In the study, about 150 TCR beta chains were listed as associated with cytomegalovirus. A further reported finding was that TCR beta sequences accurately predicted the HLA-A and HLA-B alleles for most subjects in the first cohort. Only TCR beta chains were sequenced in this cohort, and the absence of alpha or paired-chain data limited detectable features. A later analysis found that TCR association rates varied across HLA loci, with DRB1 alleles showing the most associated TCRs and HLA-C alleles the fewest. Linkage disequilibrium might explain the correlated functional status among segregating V segments, but an unknown experimental factor could not be ruled out. The classifier was reported to diagnose cytomegalovirus status with high specificity and sensitivity in both the original cohort and the validation cohort. A group of highly shared sequence variants was considered likely to be a technical artifact of the sequencing pipeline. Because HLA typing was missing for some donors at each locus, association tests included only the typed subset. In a later analysis, several top co-occurrence clusters were reported to appear linked to parvovirus B19, influenza, CMV and Epstein-Barr virus. Roughly uniform sequencing depth across donors was assumed in presence/absence analyses, although this assumption may not hold. In vitro tests confirmed that a few of the cytomegalovirus-associated TCR beta chains recognize cytomegalovirus antigens.

The cohort comprised several hundred healthy bone marrow donors. Cohort members were all nominally healthy when sampled, although unrecorded immune exposures were likely present. The donor tested CMV seronegative, placing the donor among the 350 or so seronegative members of the cohort. A peripheral blood sample was collected from each donor, and TCR beta sequencing was performed on peripheral blood mononuclear cells. The Qiagen DNeasy Blood Extraction Kit was used to extract genomic DNA from the blood cell samples. Comment on this clone: Its specific antigen is unknown.

The germline V gene encodes CDR1 SEHNR and CDR2 FQNEAQ (reference sequence). Ends trimmed: V by 5 bases, J by 5 bases; bases unmatched to a gene: 9. Reading from cysteine to phenylalanine, the CDR3 counts 14 amino acids. Left in the record is the CDR3 DNA by itself, 42 bases read in frame from the first base. Source material: PBMCs. The sequence was collected from a man aged 30-40 years in good health and CMV-seronegative. The chain joins TRBV7-9 to TRBJ2-7; 7 middle bases align to TRBD1. The CDR3 has the sequence CASSLGTVSNEQYF. The DNA reads TGTGCCAGCAGCCTTGGGACAGTATCGAACGAGCAGTACTTC.